Sequencing of this T cell receptor beta chain was carried out in a study of T cells in Graves' hyperthyroidism and ophthalmopathy. Study-level findings and limits: A model using 13 V-J features told ophthalmopathy apart from stable hyperthyroidism. Clonotypes that were expanded in thyroid above 0.001 mostly appeared in blood too.

V gave up 6 bases and J gave up 4 bases; unmatched junction bases: 8. This CDR3 region has 15 residues. Germline CDR1 is SGHTA and CDR2 is FQGNSA. Not enrolled were patients with uncontrolled infection, other autoimmune disease, pregnancy or lactation. The authors obtained PBMCs from roughly 10 ml of fresh peripheral blood. Regions amplified from RNA transcripts were the TCR beta CDR3 regions. Carried out on the TCR CDR3, a first-round RT-PCR used the HTBI primer set. TCRdb used MiXCR to reprocess the multiplex PCR reads, holding one entry per CDR3 protein. Of over 500,000 distinct CDR3 sequences in the sample, 17% were seen once. This clonotype was recorded at least ten times. Its antigen is not identified.

The chain combines TRBV7-2 with TRBJ2-7, with 11 positions matching TRBD2. The sample comprised blood. The clonotype comes from a woman under 30 with Graves' ophthalmopathy. The CDR3: CASRETSGGFYEQYF. The CDR3 DNA is TGTGCCAGCAGAGAAACTAGCGGGGGTTTTTACGAGCAGTACTTC.